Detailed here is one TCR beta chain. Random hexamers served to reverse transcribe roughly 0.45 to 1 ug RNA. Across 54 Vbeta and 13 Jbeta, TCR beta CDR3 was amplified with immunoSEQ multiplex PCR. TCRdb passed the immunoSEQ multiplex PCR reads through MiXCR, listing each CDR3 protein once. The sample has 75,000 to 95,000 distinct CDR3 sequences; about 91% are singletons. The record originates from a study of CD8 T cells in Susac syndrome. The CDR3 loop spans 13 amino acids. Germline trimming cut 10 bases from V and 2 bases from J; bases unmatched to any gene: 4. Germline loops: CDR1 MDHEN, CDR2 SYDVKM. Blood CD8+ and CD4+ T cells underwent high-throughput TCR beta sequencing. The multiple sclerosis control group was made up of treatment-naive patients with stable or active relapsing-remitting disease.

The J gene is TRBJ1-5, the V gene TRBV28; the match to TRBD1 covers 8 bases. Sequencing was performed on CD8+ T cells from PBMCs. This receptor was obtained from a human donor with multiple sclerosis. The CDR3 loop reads CATRGQGNQPQHF. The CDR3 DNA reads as TGTGCCACCCGGGGACAGGGCAATCAGCCCCAGCATTTT.